Below are 3 T cell receptor beta chains sequenced from a single sample in a study of long-term antiretroviral therapy in people with HIV. The assay, immunoSEQ v3.0, was run at survey level. Method: immunoSEQ multiplex PCR; TCRdb's copy keeps in-frame clones and lacks some. Among about 20,000 clones listed, 90% were seen once. The material sequenced was unsorted PBMCs, taken approximately 4.5 years before starting antiretroviral therapy. These receptors originate from a woman in her twenties or thirties with HIV.

V is TRBV5-4 and J is TRBJ2-7, with unresolved D. The CDR3 has 13 amino acids. Germline CDR1 reads SGHNT; CDR2 reads YYREEE (reference sequence). Trimming took 0 bases from V and 5 from J, leaving 9 bases between them. The CDR3 coding sequence is TGTGCCAGCAGCTTGGTCGGTAGGAACGAGCAGTACTTC. Protein sequence: CASSLVGRNEQYF.

The rearrangement joins TRBV4-3 to TRBJ1-2; weak D call: TRBD1 (5 bases). The CDR3 is 16 amino acids. Germline V gives CDR1 LGHNA, CDR2 YSLEER. V lost 0 bases and J lost 5, with 16 bases in between. CDR3 sequence: CASSQDPGRDLYGYTF. CDR3 bases: TGCGCCAGCAGCCAAGATCCCGGCAGGGACCTTTATGGCTACACCTTC.

V usage is TRBV18 and J usage is TRBJ1-1, with 9 nucleotides matching TRBD1. The CDR3 sequence is 16 residues long. CDR1 is KGHSH and CDR2 is LQKENI in the germline V gene. J was trimmed by 8 bases and V by 0 bases; bases with no gene match: 10. CDR3 amino acids: CASSPPVGQGTPEAFF. The CDR3 coding sequence is TGTGCCAGCTCACCACCGGTGGGACAGGGAACTCCAGAAGCTTTCTTT. The full variable domain, rest sourced from reference TRBV18 and TRBJ1-1, is NAGVMQNPRHLVRRRGQEARLRCSPMKGHSHVYWYRQLPEEGLKFMVYLQKENIIDESGMPKERFSAEFPKEGPSILRIQQVVRGDSAAYFCASSPPVGQGTPEAFFGQGTRLTVV.